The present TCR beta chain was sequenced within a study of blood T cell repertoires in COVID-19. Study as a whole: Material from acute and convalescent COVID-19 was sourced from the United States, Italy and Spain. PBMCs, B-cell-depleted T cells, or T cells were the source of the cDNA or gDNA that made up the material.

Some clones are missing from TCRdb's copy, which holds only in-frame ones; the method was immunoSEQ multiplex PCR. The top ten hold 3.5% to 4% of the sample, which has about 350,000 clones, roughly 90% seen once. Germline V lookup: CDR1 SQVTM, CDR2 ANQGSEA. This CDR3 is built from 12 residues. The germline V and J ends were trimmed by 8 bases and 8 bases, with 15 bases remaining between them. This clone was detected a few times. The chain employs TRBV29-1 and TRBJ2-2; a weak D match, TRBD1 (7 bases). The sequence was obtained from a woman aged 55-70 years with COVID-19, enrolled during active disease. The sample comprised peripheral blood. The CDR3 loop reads CSYLRGVGELFF. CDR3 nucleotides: TGCAGCTATCTCAGGGGGGTGGGGGAGCTGTTTTTT.